This entry is about one TCR beta chain. This clonotype has more than one count but fewer than ten. It has no known antigen specificity. No much larger clone is present one base from it, and per-base qualities are unavailable. The protocol used for the library was 5' RACE. This sample was sequenced with an Illumina Genome Analyzer IIx. The RNA-based TCR cDNA libraries were made using a previously described protocol that was modified in several ways. Sample-specific barcodes were introduced on both ends of each TCR cDNA library during cDNA synthesis and amplification to prevent cross-contamination. The study's processing was this. Between about 85,000 and nearly 550,000 clonotypes were identified per individual, with roughly 2 to 3.6 million CDR3-containing reads per library. Reads carrying improper barcode index combinations were removed, after which the MiTCR software was used to build a cloneset for each library. While assembling CDR3 clonotypes, MiTCR corrected PCR and sequencing errors and either filtered or rescued low-quality reads. Artificial out-of-frame clonotypes were removed by being mapped to in-frame sequences, with one indel in the CDR3 allowed. Similarity in V and J gene usage between donors was calculated as the Jensen-Shannon divergence divided by the mean entropy. TCRdb reprocessed the public reads (quality trimming at Q25 with fastp, clone calling with MiXCR) and kept in-frame beta chains. Duplicate CDR3 protein sequences are folded into a single record with the most common DNA and genes. V and J calls and clone size were set by TCRdb, not the authors. Counted in this sample were roughly 380,000 distinct CDR3 sequences; approximately 30% of them appeared once. The ten largest clonotypes hold around 5.6% of the sample.

The data stem from a study of identical twins' blood T cells (dated by TCRdb to about 2013). Study-level background: The approximately 12 libraries, six for the alpha chain and six for the beta chain, together yielded roughly 49 million Illumina reads. TCR alpha and beta chain repertoires of three pairs of monozygous twins were compared using next-generation sequencing to assess genetic influence on repertoire formation.

Donors were six healthy women forming three monozygous twin pairs. All three twin pairs had been reared together, and it was thought likely that the same infectious agents and vaccines had been met by these twin pairs. TCR cDNA libraries were prepared from RNA that had been isolated from peripheral blood mononuclear cells. Study-wide conclusions, independent of this receptor: Because the twins were reared together, environmental influences could not be ruled out as the explanation for twin similarity. V gene usage, even among non-selected out-of-frame TCRbeta clonotypes, was reported to be markedly more similar within twin pairs than between unrelated donors. Among the most abundant TCRbeta clonotypes, more CDR3 sequences were shared by each donor with her twin than with unrelated donors. Independent studies were stated to be required to validate the proposed role of the TCRalpha J segment in MHC recognition during thymic selection. How many CDR3 clonotypes two donors shared depended mainly on the product of their cloneset sizes, and the twins did not clearly stray from this trend.

The CDR3, from cysteine to phenylalanine, totals 17 residues. Only the CDR3 portion is preserved as DNA: 51 bases, with reading frame beginning at the first base. Per the germline V gene, SGDLS is the CDR1 and YYNGEE is the CDR2. Trimming takes 3 bases from V and 2 bases from J, and the germline ends sit 18 bases apart. The sequence was collected from a woman aged 18-49 years in good health. Here the chain combines TRBV9 and TRBJ2-1, and perhaps TRBD2 as D gene, on 6 matching bases. Sequencing used PBMCs. The CDR3 here reads CASSAQIGGRTYNEQFF. The DNA sequence is TGTGCCAGCAGCGCCCAAATCGGGGGTAGGACCTACAATGAGCAGTTCTTC.